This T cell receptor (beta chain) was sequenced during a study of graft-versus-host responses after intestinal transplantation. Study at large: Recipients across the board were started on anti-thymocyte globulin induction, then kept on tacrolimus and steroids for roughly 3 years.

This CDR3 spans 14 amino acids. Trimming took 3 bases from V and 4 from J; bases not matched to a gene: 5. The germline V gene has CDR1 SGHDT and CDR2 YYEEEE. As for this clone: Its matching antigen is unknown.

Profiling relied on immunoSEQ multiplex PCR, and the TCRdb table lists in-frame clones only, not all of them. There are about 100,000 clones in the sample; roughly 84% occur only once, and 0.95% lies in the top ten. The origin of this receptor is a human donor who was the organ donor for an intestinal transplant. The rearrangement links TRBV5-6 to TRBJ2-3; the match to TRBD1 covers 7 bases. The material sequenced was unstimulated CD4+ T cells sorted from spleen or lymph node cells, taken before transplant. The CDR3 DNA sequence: TGTGCCAGCAGCTCGGGCCAGGGGGCAGATACGCAGTATTTT. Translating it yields CASSSGQGADTQYF.